This entry is about one T cell receptor (beta chain). It has no known antigen specificity. No qualities accompany the bases; no much larger clone lies one base away. Inclusion was restricted to participants for whom at least one PBMC sample before ART initiation and at least two post-ART samples were available. Treatment was received in the United States of America by all participants with HIV. Cryopreserved samples of about 1-11 million PBMC were thawed and washed before DNA extraction. At the time of the earliest PBMC sample for each participant with HIV, ages ranged from roughly 23 to 55 years. PBMC samples were contributed by each participant from 1-4 timepoints before ART initiation and 2-8 timepoints after ART initiation, with a median of 7 samples. For every participant, serial HIV viral load, CD4+ T-cell count, ART history and demographic data were obtained. Genomic DNA was extracted from unsorted PBMC with a Qiagen kit on a QIAcube, processed in batches of 12 samples.

The immunoSEQ hsTCRB v3.0 assay was used at survey level resolution to sequence the TRB variable region. The targeted TRB sequencing depth was roughly 40,000-55,000 T-cell genomes per sample. Pooled TRB libraries were sequenced on an Illumina MiSeq with a v3 150-cycle kit. For the original study's pipeline: Repertoire analysis was run in R within a reproducible Nextflow workflow that covered QC, data transformation and analysis. LymphoSeq2, an R package for exploring AIRR-Seq data, was used to implement custom analyses. After excluding a handful of samples that yielded fewer than 5000 total TRB sequences, 150 to 200 HIV repertoires remained for analysis. Among the 180 or so HIV repertoires that were kept, 59 were collected before ART initiation and some 130 were collected after ART initiation. Repertoires were downsampled to 5000 TRB nucleotide sequences, and summary statistics were averaged over 100 downsampling iterations. The analysis kept only TRB sequences whose CDR3 regions were at least seven amino acids long. Two measures captured diversity: a Shannon entropy-derived clonality score and the Gini coefficient. In repertoire networks, the top 5000 CDR3 amino acid sequences were linked whenever an edit distance of one separated two sequences. GLIPH2 predicted antigen specificity groups and MHC restriction for TRB CDR3 amino acid sequences. Known CMV, EBV, HIV or tissue antigen associations were flagged by matching CDR3 amino acid sequences against VDJdb and McPAS-TCR. Pre-ART, post-ART and control groups were compared with Wilcoxon signed-rank tests and Holm-Bonferroni correction. Not all clones reach the TCRdb copy of this immuneACCESS table, which keeps in-frame sequences only. Checked studies attribute under half of the gap to unresolved V genes and leave the rest unexplained. The V and J calls and clone size come from that table; D and trimming were worked out from the DNA. This sample has about 21,000 clones in its table, and approximately 83% of those were observed once. The ten largest clones represent approximately 9.3% of the sample.

These data come from a study of long-term antiretroviral therapy in people with HIV (dated by TCRdb to the early 2020s). For context, the study as a whole: The earliest samples were collected roughly a decade before the 2015 WHO recommendation for immediate ART, at a time when ART was usually postponed until CD4 counts fell. A total of roughly 200 cryopreserved PBMC samples came from a few dozen adults with confirmed HIV infection and were collected serially over a mean of roughly 6 years (range 1-12). No cross-contamination during QIAcube processing was seen in test extractions of a monoclonal T-cell line run alongside 33 polyclonal samples. A retrospective serial study tested whether changes in peripheral blood TRB repertoire composition and diversity were associated with ART initiation and durable HIV suppression. Of the roughly 31 participants with HIV, 10 to 11 were female. The investigation overall reported the following: Limited PBMC availability meant only the TCR beta chain was sequenced, without alpha chain pairing. Expanded TRB clones identified before ART initiation dominated the repertoire at all time points, although this dominance fluctuated and declined in many PLHIV after ART. Samples dated from about 2004 to 2017, and the ART regimens used may be less effective than current ones. A significant increase in TRB diversity was found to be associated with ART initiation, although TRB diversity was observed to remain significantly below that of transplant donor controls even after long-term ART. Narrower CDR3 length ranges were observed in HIV repertoires than in controls, and an antigen-experienced repertoire with only a slight naive shift after ART was suggested by the network structure. Unsorted PBMC were profiled instead of sorted CD4+ and CD8+ T cells because pre-ART samples had limited cell numbers. Inferences about post-ART repertoire changes are limited because no data were available on ART adherence, viral resistance or therapy changes.

For CDR1 and CDR2, the germline V gene lists MDHEN and SYDVKM. Relative to germline, V is 5 bases shorter and J is 1 base shorter, with 8 bases between their ends. The CDR3 goes from the cysteine to the phenylalanine over 13 residues. The only DNA kept is the CDR3, 39 bases in frame from the first base. Recombination joined TRBV28 with TRBJ1-1; no D gene can be assigned with confidence. This specimen consisted of unsorted PBMCs, obtained 0.5 years before starting antiretroviral therapy. The clonotype was recovered from a man aged 18 to 35 with HIV. The DNA sequence follows: TGTGCCAGCAGTCCTCAGTCGAACACTGAAGCTTTCTTT. This translates into CASSPQSNTEAFF.